This T cell receptor (beta chain) is drawn from a study of human T cells and chemical hapten exposure. Study background: Throughout a study of 20 to 30 weeks, patients underwent weekly scalp administration of diphenylcyclopropenone doses.

TCRdb recomputed calls from the RACE reads with MiXCR, one row per CDR3 protein. The sample contains around 260,000 distinct CDR3 sequences, 8.6% of which appear only once. This clonotype was counted a few times. The V end lost 1 base, the J end lost 5 bases, and 4 bases lay between the germline ends. Germline CDR1 and CDR2: SGHDT and YYEEEE. This CDR3 is 12 amino acids long. Time point of the sample: pre-sensitization, week 0. The sample's treatment: therapeutic diphenylcyclopropenone sensitization with weekly scalp DPC. The receptor was isolated from a middle-aged woman with alopecia areata. Some clones in this sample may be carry-over from other donors' samples. The chain couples TRBV5-6 to TRBJ2-1; D is uncertain. This specimen was whole blood, taken in connection with sensitization to the hapten diphenylcyclopropenone (DPC). The CDR3 here is CASSLTDNEQFF. The CDR3 nucleotides read TGTGCCAGCAGCTTGACGGACAATGAGCAGTTCTTC.